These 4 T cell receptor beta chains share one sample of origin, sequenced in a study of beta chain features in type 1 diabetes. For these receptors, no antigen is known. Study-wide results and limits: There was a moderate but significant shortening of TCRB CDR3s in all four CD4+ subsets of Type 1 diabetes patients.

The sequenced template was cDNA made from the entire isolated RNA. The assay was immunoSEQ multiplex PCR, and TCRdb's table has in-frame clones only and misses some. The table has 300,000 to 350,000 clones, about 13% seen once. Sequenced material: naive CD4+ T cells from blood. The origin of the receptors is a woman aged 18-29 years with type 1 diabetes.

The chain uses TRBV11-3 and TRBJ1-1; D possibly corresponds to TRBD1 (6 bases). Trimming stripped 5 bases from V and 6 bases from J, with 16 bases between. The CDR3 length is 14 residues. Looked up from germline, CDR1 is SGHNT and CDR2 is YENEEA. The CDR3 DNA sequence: TGTGCCAGCAGCGGTTACAGGGTGTGGTCTGAAGCTTTCTTT. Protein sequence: CASSGYRVWSEAFF.

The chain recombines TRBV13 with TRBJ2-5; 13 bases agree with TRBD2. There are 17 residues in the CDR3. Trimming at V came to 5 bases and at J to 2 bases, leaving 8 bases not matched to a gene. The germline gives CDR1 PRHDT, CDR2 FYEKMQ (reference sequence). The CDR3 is CASSRRTSGRRQETQYF. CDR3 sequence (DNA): TGTGCCAGCAGCCGGCGGACTAGCGGGAGACGGCAAGAGACCCAGTACTTC.

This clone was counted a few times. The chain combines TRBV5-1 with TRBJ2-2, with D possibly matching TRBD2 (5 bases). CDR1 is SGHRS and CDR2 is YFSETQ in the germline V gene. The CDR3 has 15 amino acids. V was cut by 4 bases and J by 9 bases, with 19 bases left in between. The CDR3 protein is CASSPGRDLIRELFF. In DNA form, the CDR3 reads TGCGCCAGCAGCCCCGGCCGGGATTTGATCCGGGAGCTGTTTTTT.

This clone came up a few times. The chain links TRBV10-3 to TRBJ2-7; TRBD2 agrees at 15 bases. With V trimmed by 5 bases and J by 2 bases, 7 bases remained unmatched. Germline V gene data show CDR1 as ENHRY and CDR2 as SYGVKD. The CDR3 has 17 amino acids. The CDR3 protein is CAISPGLAGGSAYEQYV. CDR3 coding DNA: TGTGCCATCAGTCCTGGACTAGCGGGAGGGTCCGCCTACGAGCAGTACGTC.